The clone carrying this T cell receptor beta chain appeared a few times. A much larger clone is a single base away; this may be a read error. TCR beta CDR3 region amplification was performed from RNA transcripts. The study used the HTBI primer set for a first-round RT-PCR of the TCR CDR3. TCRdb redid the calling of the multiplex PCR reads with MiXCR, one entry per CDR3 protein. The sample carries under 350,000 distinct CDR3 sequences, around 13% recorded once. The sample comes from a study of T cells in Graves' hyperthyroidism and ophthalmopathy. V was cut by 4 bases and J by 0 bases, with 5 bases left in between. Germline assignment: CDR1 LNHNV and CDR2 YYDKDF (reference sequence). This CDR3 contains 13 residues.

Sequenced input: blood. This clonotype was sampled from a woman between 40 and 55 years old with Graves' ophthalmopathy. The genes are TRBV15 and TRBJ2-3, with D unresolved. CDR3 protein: CATSTESTDTQYF. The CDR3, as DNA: TGTGCCACCAGCACAGAGAGCACAGATACGCAGTATTTT.